This T cell receptor (beta chain) was captured in a study of OX40 agonist ivuxolimab in advanced cancers. Details on this clone: The antigen remains undetermined.

Systemic immunosuppression or autoimmune disease history was grounds to exclude patients. At cycle 4 day 1, cycle 7 day 1, and baseline, blood was sampled. V lost 0 bases to trimming and J lost 5 bases, with 13 bases between them. The CDR3 has 16 residues. Germline CDR1 is LGHNA and CDR2 is YNFKEQ. Study results and limitations: Within 6 weeks, CD4+ and CD8+ blood T cells expanded clonally at 0.1 to 3.0 mg/kg.

TCRdb's copy holds only in-frame clones and misses some; the assay was immunoSEQ multiplex PCR. The table records 30,000 to 40,000 clones, about 82% of them present only once. This chain uses TRBV4-2 with TRBJ1-4; no definite D call. The clonotype comes from an adult with an advanced solid tumor such as melanoma, head and neck, liver or kidney cancer. Sample: CD4+ or CD8+ T cells sorted from blood, taken in a trial of the OX40 agonist ivuxolimab. The CDR3: CASSQDGPRPNEKLFF. The CDR3, as DNA: TGTGCCAGCAGCCAAGATGGTCCCAGGCCAAATGAAAAACTGTTTTTT.